This TCR beta chain was retrieved from a study of T-cell reconstitution after alpha-beta-depleted transplantation in children. Study-level findings and limits: Some patients' high day-60 TCRbeta diversity was attributed to recipient cells surviving conditioning. Several hundred graft clones that had expanded were reportedly the source of alpha-beta T cells about two months after transplant. After one year, T-cell counts and TCRbeta diversity mostly came from new T cells.

Molecular barcoding with unique molecular identifiers was used for the TCRbeta library. MiXCR was run by TCRdb on the PCR reads, yielding one entry per CDR3 protein. This sample has about 7,200 distinct CDR3 sequences, with approximately 5.1% found just once. This clonotype was detected many times. Its antigen is unknown. Germline V gene lookup returns CDR1 MDHEN and CDR2 SYDVKM. The CDR3 length is 17 residues. V lost 0 bases to trimming and J lost 0 bases; unmatched junction nucleotides: 2. The genes are TRBV28 and TRBJ2-2; 9 nucleotides match TRBD2. This TCR was sampled from a child younger than two who had a stem cell transplant for acute myeloid leukemia, so the T cells may come from the graft donor. The material was PBMCs, mostly from graft donor cells, obtained 180 days after TCRalphabeta/CD19-depleted stem cell transplant. This chain's CDR3 is CASSLWSSGANTGELFF. The CDR3 region has the DNA TGTGCCAGCAGTTTATGGTCTAGCGGGGCGAACACCGGGGAGCTGTTTTTT.